This TCR beta chain was captured in a study of T-cell reconstitution after alpha-beta-depleted transplantation in children. Study-wide findings and caveats: T-cell counts and diversity at one year following transplant were attributed mainly to newly produced T cells. Reports say that about two months after transplant, the alpha-beta T cells came out of several hundred graft clones that had expanded. Surviving recipient cells, namely T cells and thymic progenitors, were the source of high day-60 TCRbeta diversity in some patients.

The CDR3 sequence is 17 residues long. The V end lost 2 bases, the J end lost 0 bases, and 11 bases lay between the germline ends. Germline CDR1 is ENHRY and CDR2 is SYGVKD. This clonotype was counted many times. Antigen specificity is unknown. For TCRbeta, the library was prepared with unique molecular identifiers. TCRdb called the PCR reads again in MiXCR, with one record for every CDR3 protein. The table lists approximately 150,000 distinct CDR3 sequences, 8% to 10% of them singletons. This rearrangement joins TRBV10-3 to TRBJ1-6; D perhaps matches TRBD1 (5 bases). The clonotype originates from a female patient between 2 and 15 years old who had a stem cell transplant for congenital amegakaryocytic thrombocytopenia, so the T cells may come from the graft donor. Sequences were derived from PBMCs, mostly from graft donor cells, sampled 180 days after TCRalphabeta/CD19-depleted stem cell transplant. The CDR3 loop reads CAISELQGSSYNSPLHF. CDR3 bases: TGTGCCATCAGTGAGCTTCAGGGCAGCTCCTATAATTCACCCCTCCACTTT.